One sample yielded the 19 T cell receptor beta chains listed below, sequenced in a study of post-analysis software for immune sequencing data. Their target antigens are unknown. Study results and caveats: There were several TRBV segments more frequent in patients than controls, and TRBV5-6, TRBV5-1 and TRBV20-1 were among them.

Unique molecular identifiers were built into the TCR beta cDNA libraries. TCRdb re-called the PCR reads with MiXCR, one entry per CDR3 protein. This sample has roughly 400,000 distinct CDR3 sequences, with approximately 37% found just once. Material: blood. The receptors derive from a girl aged 2 to 9 with multiple sclerosis.

The rearrangement uses TRBV7-9 and TRBJ1-6; 7 bases match TRBD1. After removal of 4 bases from V and 8 bases from J, the junction contained 5 bases not matched to a gene. Germline CDR1 SEHNR, CDR2 FQNEAQ (reference sequence). This CDR3 region has 14 residues. The CDR3 nucleotides read TGTGCCAGCAGCTCGACAGGGAGGGATTCACCCCTCCACTTT. Amino acid sequence: CASSSTGRDSPLHF. The full variable domain, its missing parts supplied by reference TRBV7-9 and TRBJ1-6, is DTGVSQNPRHKITKRGQNVTFRCDPISEHNRLYWYRQTLGQGPEFLTYFQNEAQLEKSRLLSDRFSAERPKGSFSTLEIQRTEQGDSAMYLCASSSTGRDSPLHFGNGTRLTVT.

The rearrangement links TRBV29-1 to TRBJ1-2; no clear D. CDR3 length: 12 residues. CDR1 and CDR2 (germline): SQVTM, ANQGSEA. V lost 5 bases and J lost 8, with 15 bases in between. Here the CDR3 reads CSVQAQRGGYTF. The DNA for the CDR3 is TGCAGCGTTCAGGCACAGCGAGGGGGCTACACCTTC.

The rearrangement joins TRBV15 to TRBJ1-1; no definite D call. CDR1 and CDR2 from the germline V gene are LNHNV and YYDKDF (reference sequence). Trimming pared 0 bases from V and 3 bases from J, leaving 11 bases between. This CDR3 contains 15 residues. The CDR3 bases are TGTGCCACCAGCAGAGATTCGGCGGGGTACACTGAAGCTTTCTTT. This translates into CATSRDSAGYTEAFF.

The chain links TRBV5-1 to TRBJ2-3; 13 nucleotides align to TRBD2. The CDR3 has 14 amino acids. Unmatched junction bases numbered 7, after V lost 3 bases and J lost 12 bases. The germline CDR1 and CDR2 sequences are SGHRS and YFSETQ. This chain's CDR3 is CASSSGTSGATQYF. The CDR3, as DNA: TGCGCCAGCAGCTCAGGGACTAGCGGGGCCACCCAGTATTTT.

This CDR3 is CAISESSQRMETQYF. In DNA form, the CDR3 reads TGTGCCATCAGTGAGTCGTCGCAGAGGATGGAGACCCAGTACTTC. This sequence joins TRBV10-3 and TRBJ2-5, with D unresolved. CDR3 length equals 15 residues. Germline CDR1 is ENHRY and CDR2 is SYGVKD. V lost 0 bases, J lost 5 bases, and 13 bases lay in between.

This chain connects TRBV4-3 to TRBJ2-7; 9 bases fit TRBD2. Trimming at V came to 4 bases and at J to 6 bases, leaving 13 bases not matched to a gene. This CDR3 spans 16 amino acids. From germline, CDR1 is LGHNA and CDR2 YSLEER. For the CDR3, the DNA is TGCGCCAGCAGCCGCCTTAGCGGGAGCGAGTCTTCCGAGCAGTACTTC. It specifies CASSRLSGSESSEQYF.

This clonotype was counted a few times. V and J are TRBV18 and TRBJ2-7; 10 nucleotides agree with TRBD1. Germline V CDR1 and CDR2: KGHSH, LQKENI. V was pared by 2 bases and J by 4 bases, with 5 bases of the junction left unmatched. The CDR3 runs 15 residues. The CDR3 DNA is TGTGCCAGCTCACCAGCGGGACAGGGGTATTACGAGCAGTACTTC. Residues: CASSPAGQGYYEQYF.

J is TRBJ2-7 and V is TRBV4-2, with 8 bases identical to TRBD1. The CDR3 spans 15 residues. The germline V gene has CDR1 LGHNA and CDR2 YNFKEQ. V was clipped by 1 base and J by 2 bases; unmatched bases: 4. CDR3 nucleotide sequence: TGTGCCAGCAGCCAAGCCGGGACAGGCACCTACGAGCAGTACTTC. This encodes CASSQAGTGTYEQYF.

This chain links TRBV4-2 with TRBJ2-7, with D tentatively TRBD1 (6 bases). Trimming removed 1 base from V and 7 bases from J, with 14 bases in between. Germline CDR1 reads LGHNA; CDR2 reads YNFKEQ. The CDR3 extends over 14 amino acids. CDR3 amino acids: CASSQATGSREQYF. The CDR3 DNA reads TGTGCCAGCAGCCAAGCCACAGGGTCGAGGGAGCAGTACTTC.

Comments on this clonotype: A read error may be the cause here, since a much bigger clone is one base away. The chain combines TRBV7-6 with TRBJ2-5; TRBD1 or TRBD2 may be the D gene (5 bases each). CDR1 and CDR2 from the germline V gene are SGHVS and FNYEAQ. Between the trimmed V and J ends, which lost 1 base and 2 bases, there was a span of 11 bases. This CDR3 has 15 residues. The CDR3 region is CASSLGARGQETQYF. CDR3 sequence (DNA): TGTGCCAGCAGCTTAGGAGCGAGGGGACAAGAGACCCAGTACTTC.

This clonotype was counted only a few times. The chain uses TRBV20-1 and TRBJ2-7, with 9 bases identical to TRBD1. The CDR3 sequence is 14 residues long. V shed 3 bases and J 6 bases; nucleotides not matched to a gene: 9. Germline CDR1 DFQATT, CDR2 SNEGSKA (reference sequence). This CDR3 is CSARAGTGSAEQYF. CDR3 nucleotide sequence: TGCAGTGCTAGGGCCGGGACAGGGTCGGCCGAGCAGTACTTC.

The chain links TRBV20-1 to TRBJ2-3, with D possibly being TRBD1 or TRBD2 (7 bases each). The ends were cut back, 6 bases at V and 1 base at J, with 17 bases in the middle. There are 15 residues in the CDR3. CDR1 is DFQATT and CDR2 is SNEGSKA in the germline V gene (reference sequence). This chain's CDR3 is CSAPGEGAGTDTQYF. In nucleotides, the CDR3 is TGCAGTGCACCGGGGGAGGGGGCAGGCACAGATACGCAGTATTTT.

The chain combines TRBV12-3 or TRBV12-4 with TRBJ1-4; perhaps TRBD1 as D (5 bases). Trimming took 2 bases from V and 15 from J, leaving 16 bases between them. This CDR3 is built from 13 residues. CDR3 nucleotides: TGTGCCAGCAGTTTACGGGGGGACGCTGGAGTGTTTTTT. Its protein is CASSLRGDAGVFF.

The chain employs TRBV6-5 and TRBJ2-7; TRBD2 aligns across 9 bases. V lost 2 bases to trimming and J lost 2 bases; unmatched junction nucleotides: 4. Germline V gene lookup returns CDR1 MNHEY and CDR2 SVGAGI. This CDR3 is built from 15 residues. CDR3 sequence (DNA): TGTGCCAGCAGTTACGAAGCTAGCGGGACCTACGAGCAGTACTTC. Its protein is CASSYEASGTYEQYF.

The gene calls are TRBV5-5 and TRBJ2-1; 8 positions match TRBD1. Germline V gene data show CDR1 as SGHKS and CDR2 as YYEKEE (reference sequence). The CDR3 spans 14 residues. V lost 3 bases to trimming and J lost 4 bases; unmatched junction nucleotides: 3. CDR3 DNA sequence: TGTGCCAGCAGCTCGACAGGGGAATACAATGAGCAGTTCTTC. Its translation is CASSSTGEYNEQFF.

Regarding this clonotype: Because the CDR3 is missing its conserved closing phenylalanine or tryptophan, this is likely a read error. The rearrangement links TRBV5-1 to TRBJ1-3; D may be TRBD1 (6 bases). V gave up 2 bases and J gave up 9 bases, with 12 bases separating them. The CDR3 loop spans 13 amino acids. Germline-derived CDR1 and CDR2 are SGHRS and YFSETQ. Here the CDR3 reads CASSLNTGTTIYL. CDR3 nucleotide sequence: TGCGCCAGCAGCTTAAACACAGGGACCACCATATATTTG.

Only a few counts were recorded for this clonotype. The rearrangement uses TRBV20-1 and TRBJ2-7; D call uncertain. V was pared by 2 bases and J by 1 base, with 3 bases between. This CDR3 region has 11 residues. Germline loops: CDR1 DFQATT, CDR2 SNEGSKA (reference sequence). This chain's CDR3 is CSARWSYEQYF. CDR3 in DNA: TGCAGTGCTAGATGGTCCTACGAGCAGTACTTC.

This clonotype showed up just a few times. J is TRBJ2-7 and V is TRBV24-1; 8 bases are shared with TRBD2. Germline CDR1 reads KGHDR; CDR2 reads SFDVKD. With V trimmed by 4 bases and J by 3 bases, 10 bases remained unmatched. The CDR3 sequence is 16 residues long. The CDR3 DNA follows: TGTGCCACCAGTGACCCTGGGACTAGTTCCCTCTACGAGCAGTACTTC. It specifies CATSDPGTSSLYEQYF.

This clonotype has more than one count but fewer than ten. The rearrangement joins TRBV12-3 or TRBV12-4 to TRBJ1-6, with 8 bases that match TRBD1. The ends lost 3 bases at V and 6 bases at J; junction bases unmatched: 4. CDR3 length equals 15 residues. CDR3 loop: CASSFGGQGNSPLHF. DNA of the CDR3: TGTGCCAGCAGTTTCGGAGGACAGGGTAATTCACCCCTCCACTTT.